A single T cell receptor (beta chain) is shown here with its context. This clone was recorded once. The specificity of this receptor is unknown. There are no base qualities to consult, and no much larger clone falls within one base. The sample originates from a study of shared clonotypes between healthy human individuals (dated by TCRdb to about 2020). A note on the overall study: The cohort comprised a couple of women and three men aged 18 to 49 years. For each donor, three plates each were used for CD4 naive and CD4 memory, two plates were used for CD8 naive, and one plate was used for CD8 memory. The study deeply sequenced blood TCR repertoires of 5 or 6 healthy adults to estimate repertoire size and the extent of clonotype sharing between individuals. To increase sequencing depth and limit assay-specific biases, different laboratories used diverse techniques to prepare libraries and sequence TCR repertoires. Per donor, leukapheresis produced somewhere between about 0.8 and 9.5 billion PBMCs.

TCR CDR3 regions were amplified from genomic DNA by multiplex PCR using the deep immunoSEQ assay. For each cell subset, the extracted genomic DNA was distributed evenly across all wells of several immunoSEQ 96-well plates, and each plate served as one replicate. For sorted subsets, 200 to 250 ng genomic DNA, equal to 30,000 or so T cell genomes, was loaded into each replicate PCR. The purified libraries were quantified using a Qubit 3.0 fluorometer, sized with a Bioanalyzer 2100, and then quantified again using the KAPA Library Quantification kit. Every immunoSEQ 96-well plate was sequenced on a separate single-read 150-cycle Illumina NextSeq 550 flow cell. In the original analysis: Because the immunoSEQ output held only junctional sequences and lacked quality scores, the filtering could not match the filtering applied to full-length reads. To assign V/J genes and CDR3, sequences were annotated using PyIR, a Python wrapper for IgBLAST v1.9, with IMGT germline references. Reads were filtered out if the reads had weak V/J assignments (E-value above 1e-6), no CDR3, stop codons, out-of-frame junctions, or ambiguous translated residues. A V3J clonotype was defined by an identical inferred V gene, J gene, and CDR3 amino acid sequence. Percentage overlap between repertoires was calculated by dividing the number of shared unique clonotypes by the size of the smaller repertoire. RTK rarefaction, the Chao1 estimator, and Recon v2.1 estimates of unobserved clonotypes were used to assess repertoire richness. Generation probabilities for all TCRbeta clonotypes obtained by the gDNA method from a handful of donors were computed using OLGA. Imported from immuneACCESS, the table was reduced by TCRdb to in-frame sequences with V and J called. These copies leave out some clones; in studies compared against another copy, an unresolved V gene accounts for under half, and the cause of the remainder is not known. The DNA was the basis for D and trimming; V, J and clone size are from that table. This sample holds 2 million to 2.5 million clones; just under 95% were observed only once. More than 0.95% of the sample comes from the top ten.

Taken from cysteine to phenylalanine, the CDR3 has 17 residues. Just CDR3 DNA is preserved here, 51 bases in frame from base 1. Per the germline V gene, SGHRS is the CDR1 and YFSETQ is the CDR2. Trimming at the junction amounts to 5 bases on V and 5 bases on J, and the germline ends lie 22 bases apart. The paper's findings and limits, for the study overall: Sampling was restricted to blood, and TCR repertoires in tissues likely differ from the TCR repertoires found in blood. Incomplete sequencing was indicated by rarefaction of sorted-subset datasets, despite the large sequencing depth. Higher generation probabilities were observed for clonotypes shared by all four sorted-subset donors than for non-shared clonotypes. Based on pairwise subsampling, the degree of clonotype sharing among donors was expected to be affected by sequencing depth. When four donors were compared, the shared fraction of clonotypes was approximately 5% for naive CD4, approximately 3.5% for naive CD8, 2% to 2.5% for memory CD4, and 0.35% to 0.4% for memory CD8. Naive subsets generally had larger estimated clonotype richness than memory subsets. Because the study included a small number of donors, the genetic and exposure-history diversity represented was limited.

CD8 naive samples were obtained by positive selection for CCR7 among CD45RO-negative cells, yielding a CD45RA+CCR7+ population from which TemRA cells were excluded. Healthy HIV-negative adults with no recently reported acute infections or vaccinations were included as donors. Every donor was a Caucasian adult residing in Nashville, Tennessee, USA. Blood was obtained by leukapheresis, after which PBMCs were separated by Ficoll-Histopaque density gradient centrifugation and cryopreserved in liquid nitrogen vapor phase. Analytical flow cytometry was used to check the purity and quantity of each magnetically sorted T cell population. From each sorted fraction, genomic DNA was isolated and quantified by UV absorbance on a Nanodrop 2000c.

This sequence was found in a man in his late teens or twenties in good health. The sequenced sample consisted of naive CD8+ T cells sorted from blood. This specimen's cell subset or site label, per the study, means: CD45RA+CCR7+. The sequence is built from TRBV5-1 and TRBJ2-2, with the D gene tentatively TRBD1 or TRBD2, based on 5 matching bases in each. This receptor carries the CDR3 CASSRDRDGLGTGELFF. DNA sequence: TGCGCCAGCAGTCGAGACCGGGACGGACTTGGGACCGGGGAGCTGTTTTTT.